This passage covers 8 T cell receptor beta chains from one sample sequenced in a study of PD-L1 blockade in urothelial cancer. Sample time point: pretreatment peripheral blood. Using immunoSEQ multiplex PCR, the repertoire was profiled, and TCRdb retains in-frame clones only, with some absent. Of about 51,000 clones listed, 86% are singletons. The starting material was PBMCs, obtained around atezolizumab (anti-PD-L1) treatment. The receptors originated from a man aged 55 to 69 with urothelial cancer.

V and J are TRBV7-8 and TRBJ2-2; D possibly corresponds to TRBD2 (5 bases). CDR1 SGHVS and CDR2 FQNEAQ come from the germline V gene. The CDR3 covers 15 residues. Trimming left V 5 bases short and J 1 base short, with 11 bases between. The CDR3 region has the DNA TGTGCCAGCAGCCTTCGGACTCGGAACACCGGGGAGCTGTTTTTT. This encodes CASSLRTRNTGELFF.

V usage is TRBV7-2 and J usage is TRBJ2-7; 8 bases match TRBD1. The ends lost 5 bases at V and 2 bases at J; junction bases unmatched: 8. CDR3 size: 15 residues. Germline CDR1 and CDR2: SGHTA and FQGNSA. The CDR3 protein is CASSKSRDRTYEQYF. In DNA form, the CDR3 reads TGTGCCAGCAGCAAAAGTAGGGACAGGACCTACGAGCAGTACTTC.

This clone appeared a single time. V gene TRBV7-2 combines with J gene TRBJ2-7, with TRBD1 matching over 8 bases. The CDR3 runs to 17 residues. The junction had 8 bases not matched to a gene; V was cut back by 1 base and J by 0 bases. Looked up from germline, CDR1 is SGHTA and CDR2 is FQGNSA. The DNA for the CDR3 is TGTGCCAGCAGCTTAGAGGGGCAGGGGGCCATCTCCTACGAGCAGTACTTC. This sequence encodes CASSLEGQGAISYEQYF.

The V gene is TRBV10-3, the J gene TRBJ1-6; D unclear. The length of the CDR3 is 12 residues. Trimming left V 9 bases short and J 15 bases short, with 18 bases between. Germline assignment: CDR1 ENHRY and CDR2 SYGVKD. The DNA for the CDR3 is TGTGCCATTTTCGACCACCGAGGACTCCTCCACTTT. It is translated as CAIFDHRGLLHF.

V gene TRBV7-2 combines with J gene TRBJ2-5; 11 positions match TRBD2. CDR1 and CDR2 from the germline V gene are SGHTA and FQGNSA. Trimming at V came to 1 base and at J to 5 bases, leaving 12 bases not matched to a gene. The CDR3 has 18 residues. The CDR3 region has the DNA TGTGCCAGCAGCTTAGGACGGCGTACTAGCGGGGGAGGGGAGACCCAGTACTTC. Translation: CASSLGRRTSGGGETQYF. Complete variable domain (other parts from reference TRBV7-2 and TRBJ2-5): GAGVSQSPSNKVTEKGKDVELRCDPISGHTALYWYRQSLGQGLEFLIYFQGNSAPDKSGLPSDRFSAERTGGSVSTLTIQRTQQEDSAVYLCASSLGRRTSGGGETQYFGPGTRLLVL.

The chain uses TRBV19 and TRBJ2-7; D unresolved. The V end was cut by 0 bases, the J end by 0 bases, with 9 bases between. CDR1 and CDR2 from the germline V gene are LNHDA and SQIVND (reference sequence). The CDR3 runs to 15 residues. For the CDR3, the DNA is TGTGCCAGTAGTATAGACAGGCTAAGCTCCTACGAGCAGTACTTC. This sequence encodes CASSIDRLSSYEQYF.

The J gene is TRBJ1-5, the V gene TRBV5-5, with TRBD1 identical over 8 bases. The CDR3 is 15 amino acids. The ends lost 2 bases at V and 5 bases at J; junction bases unmatched: 6. Germline values: CDR1 SGHKS, CDR2 YYEKEE (reference sequence). CDR3 coding DNA: TGTGCCAGCAGCTTCTGGGGACAGGCACATCAGCCCCAGCATTTT. Its protein is CASSFWGQAHQPQHF.

J is TRBJ1-4 and V is TRBV19; D uncertain. There are 14 residues in the CDR3. The germline V and J ends were trimmed by 3 bases and 7 bases, with 12 bases remaining between them. Germline V lookup: CDR1 LNHDA, CDR2 SQIVND (reference sequence). The CDR3 loop reads CASSIPGSGEKLFF. DNA for the CDR3: TGTGCCAGTAGTATCCCCGGGTCCGGTGAAAAACTGTTTTTT.